Each of the 8 T cell receptor beta chains below was sequenced from the same sample in a study of CXCR4 blockade with PD-1 therapy in pancreatic cancer. Here immunoSEQ multiplex PCR was the method, and the copy in TCRdb shows in-frame clones only, minus some. The sample totals some 25 clones. No antigen has been identified for these receptors. Tumor slices of roughly 230 um were cultured without added cytokines. Sequences were derived from cultured tumor tissue, sampled after more than 3 days in culture. The source is a human donor with pancreatic ductal adenocarcinoma.

The CDR3 nucleotides read TGTGCCAGCAGTGAAGCGGGGGTTGTCACTGAAGCTTTCTTT. Its translation: CASSEAGVVTEAFF. This chain links TRBV6-1 with TRBJ1-1; TRBD1 is a possible D gene (5 bases). The CDR3 extends over 14 amino acids. Germline V gives CDR1 MNHNS, CDR2 SASEGT. Trimming took 0 bases from V and 4 from J, leaving 9 bases between them.

This clone has a single count. The rearrangement links TRBV6-8 to TRBJ1-4; possible D gene TRBD1, 5 bases. Germline-derived CDR1 and CDR2 are MNHGY and SAAAGT. V was shortened by 4 bases and J by 3 bases, with 15 bases between the two germline ends. The CDR3 has 16 residues. CDR3 sequence (DNA): TGTGCCAGCAGTTTGGGATTAGGGGTCCCTAATGAAAAACTGTTTTTT. Translating gives CASSLGLGVPNEKLFF.

The CDR3 bases are TGTGCCAGCAGTTGGAGGGGGCAAGACTACGAGCAGTACTTC. Translated, it gives CASSWRGQDYEQYF. This chain connects TRBV6-8 to TRBJ2-7; a possible D gene is TRBD1 (7 bases). Deletions cut 4 bases from V and 3 bases from J, with 13 bases between. This CDR3 contains 14 residues. Germline V CDR1 and CDR2: MNHGY, SAAAGT.

The J gene is TRBJ2-1, the V gene TRBV18, with unresolved D. CDR3 size: 12 residues. The V end lost 4 bases, the J end lost 14 bases, and 15 bases lay between the germline ends. Germline CDR1 is KGHSH and CDR2 is LQKENI. The chain's CDR3 is CASSLDSGREFF. The CDR3, as DNA: TGTGCCAGCTCACTAGACTCCGGTAGGGAGTTCTTC. The variable domain in full, completed from reference TRBV18 and TRBJ2-1, reads NAGVMQNPRHLVRRRGQEARLRCSPMKGHSHVYWYRQLPEEGLKFMVYLQKENIIDESGMPKERFSAEFPKEGPSILRIQQVVRGDSAAYFCASSLDSGREFFGPGTRLTVL.

This clone was seen a handful of times. The rearrangement uses TRBV28 and TRBJ2-6; the D is unclear. This CDR3 comprises 18 residues. V was clipped by 5 bases and J by 5 bases, with 22 bases between them. Per germline, CDR1 MDHEN and CDR2 SYDVKM. The CDR3 coding sequence is TGTGCCAGCAGTGTCTCACTCTTGACACAAAGTCGGGCCAACGTCCTGACTTTC. Translation: CASSVSLLTQSRANVLTF.

This clone appeared once. The CDR3 DNA reads as TGCGCCAGCAGCTCGGGCTCCTACTCCTATAATTCACCCCTCCACTTT. Residues: CASSSGSYSYNSPLHF. The chain carries TRBV5-1 and TRBJ1-6; D is undetermined. V dropped 3 bases and J dropped 0 bases, with 10 bases sitting between them. The CDR3 is 16 amino acids. Germline V gives CDR1 SGHRS, CDR2 YFSETQ.

The chain joins TRBV19 to TRBJ2-1, with TRBD2 as a possible D gene (5 bases). V shed 7 bases and J shed 9 bases, with 22 bases lying between them. This CDR3 region has 15 residues. The V gene's germline CDR1 is LNHDA and CDR2 SQIVND (reference sequence). The CDR3 region is CASTARPREGSEQFF. The CDR3 DNA reads TGTGCCAGTACTGCAAGGCCCCGTGAGGGCAGTGAGCAGTTCTTC.

The chain carries TRBV22-1 and TRBJ2-6. TRBV22-1 is recorded as a pseudogene. The CDR3 runs to 17 residues. CDR3 DNA: TGTCCTGGGAGTTTGTGTCAGCGAACAAAGTCGGGCCAACTCCTGACTTTC. Protein sequence: CPGSLCQRTKSGQLLTF.